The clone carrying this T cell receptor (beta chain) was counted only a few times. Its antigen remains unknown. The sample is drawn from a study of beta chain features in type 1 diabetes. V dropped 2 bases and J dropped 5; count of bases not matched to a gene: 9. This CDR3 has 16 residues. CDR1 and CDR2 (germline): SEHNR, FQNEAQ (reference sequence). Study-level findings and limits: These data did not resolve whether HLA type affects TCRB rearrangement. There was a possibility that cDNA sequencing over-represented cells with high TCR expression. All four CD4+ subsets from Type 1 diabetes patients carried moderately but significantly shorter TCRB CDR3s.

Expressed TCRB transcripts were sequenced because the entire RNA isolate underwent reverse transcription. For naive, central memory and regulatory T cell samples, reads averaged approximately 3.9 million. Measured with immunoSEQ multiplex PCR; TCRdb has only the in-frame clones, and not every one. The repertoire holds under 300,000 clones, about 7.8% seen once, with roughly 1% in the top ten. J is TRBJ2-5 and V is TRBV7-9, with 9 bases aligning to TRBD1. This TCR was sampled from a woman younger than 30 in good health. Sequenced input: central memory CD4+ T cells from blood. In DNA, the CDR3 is TGTGCCAGCAGCTTACTGGGTGGGGACAGGGAGGAGACCCAGTACTTC. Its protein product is CASSLLGGDREETQYF.